A single sample is the source of the 3 T cell receptor beta chains below, sequenced in a study of T cells in Graves' hyperthyroidism and ophthalmopathy. What was amplified from RNA transcripts were TCR beta CDR3 regions. HTBI primers were the set used in a first-round RT-PCR of the TCR CDR3. One entry per CDR3 protein, called by TCRdb with MiXCR from the multiplex PCR reads. This table has 500,000 to 600,000 distinct CDR3 sequences, 15% to 20% appearing once. Sequencing was done on a sample of blood. The receptors were gathered from a man aged 40-49 years with Graves' ophthalmopathy.

This clonotype was counted ten times or more. This chain connects TRBV30 to TRBJ1-5; weak D call: TRBD1 (6 bases). The CDR3 sequence is 13 residues long. Trimming removed 1 base at V and 7 bases at J, with 11 bases between. CDR1 is GTSNPN, CDR2 SVGIG, per germline (reference sequence). This chain's CDR3 is CAWSGQVGQPQHF. The DNA for the CDR3 is TGTGCCTGGAGTGGACAGGTGGGCCAGCCCCAGCATTTT.

V gene TRBV12-3 or TRBV12-4 combines with J gene TRBJ1-6; the D is unclear. This CDR3 has 14 residues. With 5 bases removed from V and 6 bases from J, the gap between germline ends came to 11 bases. This CDR3 reads CASSRMLGNSPLHF. The CDR3 nucleotides read TGTGCCAGCAGTCGCATGTTGGGTAATTCACCCCTCCACTTT.

This clonotype was seen ten or more times. The V and J genes are TRBV12-3 or TRBV12-4 and TRBJ2-1; TRBD1 matches 7 bases. Losses at the gene ends were 7 bases for V and 0 bases for J; bases not matched to a gene: 6. This CDR3 is 15 amino acids long. CDR3: CASTKDRSSYNEQFF. In DNA, the CDR3 is TGTGCCAGCACTAAGGACAGGAGCTCCTACAATGAGCAGTTCTTC.